This T cell receptor beta chain was sequenced for a study of CD8+CD57+ T cells in acquired aplastic anemia. Patients who underwent sequencing had shown CD8+CD57+ cell expansion by flow cytometry. Genomic DNA provided the template from which TCR beta VDJ and CDR3 profiles were obtained. Each CDR3 protein is one row after TCRdb ran MiXCR on the reads. The data hold roughly 150,000 distinct CDR3 sequences, with approximately 44% observed a single time. V was shortened by 6 bases and J by 3 bases, with 14 bases between the two germline ends. CDR3 length: 13 residues. Per the germline V gene, CDR1 is DFQATT and CDR2 is SNEGSKA (reference sequence).

This receptor was identified in a human donor with aplastic anemia. V gene TRBV20-1 combines with J gene TRBJ1-1; possible D gene TRBD1, 5 bases. The sequenced sample consisted of sorted CD4+, CD8+, or CD8+CD57+ T cells (not recorded which) from PBMCs. This CDR3 is CSAPLGTYTEAFF. The CDR3 bases are TGCAGTGCCCCGTTGGGGACTTACACTGAAGCTTTCTTT.